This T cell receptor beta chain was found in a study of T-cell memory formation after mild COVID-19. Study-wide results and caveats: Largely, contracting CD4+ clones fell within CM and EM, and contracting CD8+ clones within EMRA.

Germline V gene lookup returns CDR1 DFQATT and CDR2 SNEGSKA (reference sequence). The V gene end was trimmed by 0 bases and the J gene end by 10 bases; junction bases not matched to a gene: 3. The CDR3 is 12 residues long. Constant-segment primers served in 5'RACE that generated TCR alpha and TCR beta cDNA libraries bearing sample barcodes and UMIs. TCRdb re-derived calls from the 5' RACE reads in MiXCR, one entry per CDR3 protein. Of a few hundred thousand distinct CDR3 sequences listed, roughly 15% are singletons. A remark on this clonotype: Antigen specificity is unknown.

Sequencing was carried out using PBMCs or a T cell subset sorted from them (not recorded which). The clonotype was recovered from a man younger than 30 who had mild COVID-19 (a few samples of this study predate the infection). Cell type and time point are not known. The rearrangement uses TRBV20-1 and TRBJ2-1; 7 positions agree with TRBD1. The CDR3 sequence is CSAREGQLEQFF. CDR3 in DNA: TGCAGTGCTAGAGAGGGACAGCTAGAGCAGTTCTTC.